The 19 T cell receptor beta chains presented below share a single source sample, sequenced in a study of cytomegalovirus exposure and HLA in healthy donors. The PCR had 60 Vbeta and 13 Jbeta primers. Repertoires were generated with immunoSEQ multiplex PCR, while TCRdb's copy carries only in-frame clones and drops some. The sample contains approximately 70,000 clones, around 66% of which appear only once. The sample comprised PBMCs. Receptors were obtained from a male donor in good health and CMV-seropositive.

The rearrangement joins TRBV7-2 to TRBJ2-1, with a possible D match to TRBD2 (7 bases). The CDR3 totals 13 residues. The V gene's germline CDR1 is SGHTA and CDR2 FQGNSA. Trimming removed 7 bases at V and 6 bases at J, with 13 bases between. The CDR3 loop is CASTRRGANEQFF. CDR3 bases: TGTGCCAGCACTCGCCGGGGGGCCAATGAGCAGTTCTTC.

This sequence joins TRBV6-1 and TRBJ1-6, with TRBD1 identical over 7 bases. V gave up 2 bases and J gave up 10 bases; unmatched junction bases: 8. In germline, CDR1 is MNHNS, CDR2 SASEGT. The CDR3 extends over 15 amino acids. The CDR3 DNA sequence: TGTGCCAGCAGTGAAATAGGGACAGTAGGGTCACCCCTCCACTTT. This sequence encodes CASSEIGTVGSPLHF.

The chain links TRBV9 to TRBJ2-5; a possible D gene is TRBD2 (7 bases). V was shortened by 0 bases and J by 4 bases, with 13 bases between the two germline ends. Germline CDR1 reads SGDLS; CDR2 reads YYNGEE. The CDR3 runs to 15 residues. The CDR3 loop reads CASSVVGGRGETQYF. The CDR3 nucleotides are TGTGCCAGCAGCGTAGTCGGGGGGCGCGGAGAGACCCAGTACTTC.

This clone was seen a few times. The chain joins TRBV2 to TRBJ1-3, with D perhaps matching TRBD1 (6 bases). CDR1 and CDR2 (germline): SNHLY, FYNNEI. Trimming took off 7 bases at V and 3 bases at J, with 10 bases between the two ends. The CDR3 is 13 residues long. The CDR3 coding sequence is TGTGCCAGCACGGGACAAGGTGGAAACACCATATATTTT. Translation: CASTGQGGNTIYF. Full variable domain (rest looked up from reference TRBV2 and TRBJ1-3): EPEVTQTPSHQVTQMGQEVILRCVPISNHLYFYWYRQILGQKVEFLVSFYNNEISEKSEIFDDQFSVERPDGSNFTLKIRSTKLEDSAMYFCASTGQGGNTIYFGEGSWLTVV.

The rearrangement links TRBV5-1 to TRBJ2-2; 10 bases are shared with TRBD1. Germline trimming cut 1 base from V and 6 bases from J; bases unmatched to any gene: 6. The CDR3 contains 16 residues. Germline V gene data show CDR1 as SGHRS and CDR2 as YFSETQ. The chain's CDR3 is CASSLRDRGSSGELFF. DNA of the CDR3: TGCGCCAGCAGCTTGCGGGACAGGGGTTCGTCCGGGGAGCTGTTTTTT.

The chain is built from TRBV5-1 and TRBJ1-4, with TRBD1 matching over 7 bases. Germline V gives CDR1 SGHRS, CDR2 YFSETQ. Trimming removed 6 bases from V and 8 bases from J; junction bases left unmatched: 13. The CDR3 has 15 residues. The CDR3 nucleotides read TGCGCCAGCAATATCCCTGGGACAGAGGGCGAAAAACTGTTTTTT. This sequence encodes CASNIPGTEGEKLFF.

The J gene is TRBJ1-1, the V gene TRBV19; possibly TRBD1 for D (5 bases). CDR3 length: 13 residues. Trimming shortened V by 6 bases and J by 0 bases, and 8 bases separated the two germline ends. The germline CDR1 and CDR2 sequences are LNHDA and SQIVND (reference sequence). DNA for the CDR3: TGTGCCAGTAGGGTCAGGGTGAACACTGAAGCTTTCTTT. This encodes CASRVRVNTEAFF.

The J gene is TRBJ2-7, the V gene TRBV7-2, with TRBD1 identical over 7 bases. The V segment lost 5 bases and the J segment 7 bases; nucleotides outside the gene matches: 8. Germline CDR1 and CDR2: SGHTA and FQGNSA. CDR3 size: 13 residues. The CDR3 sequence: CASSVDRVGEQYF. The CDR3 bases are TGTGCCAGCAGCGTAGACAGGGTGGGGGAGCAGTACTTC.

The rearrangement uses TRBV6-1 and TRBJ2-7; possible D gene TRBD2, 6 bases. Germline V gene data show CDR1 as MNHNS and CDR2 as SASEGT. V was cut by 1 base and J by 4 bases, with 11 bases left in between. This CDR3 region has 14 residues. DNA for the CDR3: TGTGCCAGCAGTGAAGGCGGGACTTCTTACGAGCAGTACTTC. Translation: CASSEGGTSYEQYF.

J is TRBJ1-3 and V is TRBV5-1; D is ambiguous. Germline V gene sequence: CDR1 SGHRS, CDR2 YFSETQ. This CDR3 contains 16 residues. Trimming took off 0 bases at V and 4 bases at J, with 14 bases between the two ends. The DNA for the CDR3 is TGCGCCAGCAGCTTGGAGGTCCAGGCTTCCGGAAACACCATATATTTT. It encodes CASSLEVQASGNTIYF.

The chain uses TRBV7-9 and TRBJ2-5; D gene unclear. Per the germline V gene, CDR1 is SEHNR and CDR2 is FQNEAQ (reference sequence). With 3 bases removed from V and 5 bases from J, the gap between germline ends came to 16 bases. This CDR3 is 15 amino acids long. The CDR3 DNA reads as TGTGCCAGCAGCTTGAGTCAAGATCCCCTGGAGACCCAGTACTTC. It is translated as CASSLSQDPLETQYF.

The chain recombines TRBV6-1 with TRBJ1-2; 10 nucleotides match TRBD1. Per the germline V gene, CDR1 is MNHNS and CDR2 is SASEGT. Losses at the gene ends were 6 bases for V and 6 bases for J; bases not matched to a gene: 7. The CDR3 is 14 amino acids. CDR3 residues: CASRGDRGSHGYTF. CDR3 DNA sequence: TGTGCCAGCAGGGGGGACAGGGGTAGTCATGGCTACACCTTC.

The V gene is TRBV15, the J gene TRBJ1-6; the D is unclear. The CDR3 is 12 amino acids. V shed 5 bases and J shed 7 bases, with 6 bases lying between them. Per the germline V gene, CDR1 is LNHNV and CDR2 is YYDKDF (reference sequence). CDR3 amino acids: CATSERNSPLHF. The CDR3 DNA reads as TGTGCCACCAGCGAGCGGAATTCACCCCTCCACTTT.

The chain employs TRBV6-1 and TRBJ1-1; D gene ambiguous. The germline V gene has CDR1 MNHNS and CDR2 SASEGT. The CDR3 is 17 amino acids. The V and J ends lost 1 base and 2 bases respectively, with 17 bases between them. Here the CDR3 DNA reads TGTGCCAGCAGTGAAGAGCTTCCAGGCAGAATCAACACTGAAGCTTTCTTT. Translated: CASSEELPGRINTEAFF.

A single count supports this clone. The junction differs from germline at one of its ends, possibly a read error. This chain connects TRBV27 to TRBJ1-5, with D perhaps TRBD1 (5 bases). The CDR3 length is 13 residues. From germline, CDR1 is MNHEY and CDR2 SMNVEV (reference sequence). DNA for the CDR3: TGTGTCAGCAGTTGGGGCTTCAATCAGCCCCAGCATTTT. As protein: CVSSWGFNQPQHF.

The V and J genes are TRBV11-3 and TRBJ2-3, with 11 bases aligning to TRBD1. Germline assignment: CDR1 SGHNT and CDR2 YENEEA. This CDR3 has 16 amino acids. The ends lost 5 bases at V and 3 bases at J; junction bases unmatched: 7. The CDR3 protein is CASSRGQGVGTDTQYF. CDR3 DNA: TGTGCCAGCAGCCGGGGACAGGGGGTAGGAACAGATACGCAGTATTTT.

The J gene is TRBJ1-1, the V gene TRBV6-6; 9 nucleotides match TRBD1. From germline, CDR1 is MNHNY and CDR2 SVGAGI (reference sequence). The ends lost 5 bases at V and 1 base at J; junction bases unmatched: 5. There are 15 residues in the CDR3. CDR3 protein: CASSGGQGKNTEAFF. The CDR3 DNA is TGTGCCAGCAGTGGTGGACAGGGGAAGAACACTGAAGCTTTCTTT.

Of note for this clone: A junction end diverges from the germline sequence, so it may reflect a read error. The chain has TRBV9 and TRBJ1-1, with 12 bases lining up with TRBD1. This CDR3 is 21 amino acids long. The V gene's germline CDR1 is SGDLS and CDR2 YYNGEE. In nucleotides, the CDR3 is TGTGCCAGCAGCGTACTACCCCGGTTGGGGACAGGGGGCGGCATCGGTACTGGAGCTTTCTTT. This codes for CASSVLPRLGTGGGIGTGAFF.

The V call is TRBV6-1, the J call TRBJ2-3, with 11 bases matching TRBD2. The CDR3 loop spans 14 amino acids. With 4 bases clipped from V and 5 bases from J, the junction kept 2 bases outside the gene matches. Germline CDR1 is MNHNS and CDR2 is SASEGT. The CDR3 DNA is TGTGCCAGCAGTGCGGGGACTAGCGGAGATACGCAGTATTTT. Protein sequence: CASSAGTSGDTQYF.